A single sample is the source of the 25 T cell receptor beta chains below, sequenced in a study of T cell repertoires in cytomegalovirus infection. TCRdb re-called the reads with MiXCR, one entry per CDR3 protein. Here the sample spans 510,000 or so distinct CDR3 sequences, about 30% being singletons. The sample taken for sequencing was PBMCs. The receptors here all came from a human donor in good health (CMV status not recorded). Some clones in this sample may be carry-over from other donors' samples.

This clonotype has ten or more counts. The DNA of the CDR3 is TGTGCTAGTGGTTTGGTACGCCAGGATGAAGCTTTCTTT. Protein product: CASGLVRQDEAFF. The V call is TRBV12-5, the J call TRBJ1-1; D is undetermined. V was shortened by 0 bases and J by 7 bases, with 9 bases between the two germline ends. Germline V lookup: CDR1 LGHNT, CDR2 FRNRAP. The CDR3 is made up of 13 amino acids.

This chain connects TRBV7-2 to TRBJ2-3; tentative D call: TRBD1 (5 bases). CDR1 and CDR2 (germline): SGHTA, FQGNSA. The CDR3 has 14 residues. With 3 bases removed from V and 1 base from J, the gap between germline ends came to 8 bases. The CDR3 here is CASSLLGGTDTQYF. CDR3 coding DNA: TGTGCCAGCAGCTTGTTAGGGGGCACAGATACGCAGTATTTT.

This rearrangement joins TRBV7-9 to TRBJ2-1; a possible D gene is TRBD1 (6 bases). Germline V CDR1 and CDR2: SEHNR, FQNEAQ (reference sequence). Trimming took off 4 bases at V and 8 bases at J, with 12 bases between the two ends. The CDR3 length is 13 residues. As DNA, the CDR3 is TGTGCCAGCAGCTGGACACAGGGACATGAGCAGTTCTTC. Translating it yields CASSWTQGHEQFF.

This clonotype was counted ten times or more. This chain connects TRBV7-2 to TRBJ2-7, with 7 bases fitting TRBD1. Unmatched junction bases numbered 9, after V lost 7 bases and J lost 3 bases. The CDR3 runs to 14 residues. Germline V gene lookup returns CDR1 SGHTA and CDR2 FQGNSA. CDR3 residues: CASKLRWDSYEQYF. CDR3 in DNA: TGTGCCAGCAAGCTTCGATGGGACAGCTACGAGCAGTACTTC.

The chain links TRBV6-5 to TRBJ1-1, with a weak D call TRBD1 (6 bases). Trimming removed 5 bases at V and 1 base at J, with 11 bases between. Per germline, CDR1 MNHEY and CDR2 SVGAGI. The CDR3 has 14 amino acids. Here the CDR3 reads CASSDGGQNTEAFF. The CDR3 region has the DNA TGTGCCAGCAGTGATGGGGGACAGAACACTGAAGCTTTCTTT.

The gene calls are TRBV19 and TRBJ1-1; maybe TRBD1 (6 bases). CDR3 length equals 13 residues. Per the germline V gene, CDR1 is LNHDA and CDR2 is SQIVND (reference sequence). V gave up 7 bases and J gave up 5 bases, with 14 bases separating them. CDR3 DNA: TGTGCCAGTACCAAGACAGGTCAGACTGAAGCTTTCTTT. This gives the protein CASTKTGQTEAFF.

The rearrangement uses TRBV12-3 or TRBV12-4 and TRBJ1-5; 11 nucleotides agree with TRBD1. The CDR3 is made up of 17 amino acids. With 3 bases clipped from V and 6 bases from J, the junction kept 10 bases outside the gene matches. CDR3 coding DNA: TGTGCCAGCAGTTTGTGGACAGGGGGCTCGGGTGGTCAGCCCCAGCATTTT. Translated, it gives CASSLWTGGSGGQPQHF.

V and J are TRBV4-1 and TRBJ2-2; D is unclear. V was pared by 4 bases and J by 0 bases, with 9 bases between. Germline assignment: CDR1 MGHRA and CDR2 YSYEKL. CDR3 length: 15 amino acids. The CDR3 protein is CASSRLLANTGELFF. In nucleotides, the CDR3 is TGCGCCAGCAGCCGGTTACTCGCGAACACCGGGGAGCTGTTTTTT.

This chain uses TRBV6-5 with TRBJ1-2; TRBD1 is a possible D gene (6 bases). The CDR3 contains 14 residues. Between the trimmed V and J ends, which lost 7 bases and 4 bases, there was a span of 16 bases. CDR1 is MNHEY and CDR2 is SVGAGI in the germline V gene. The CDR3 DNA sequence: TGTGCCAGCACAAGCGCAGCCAGGGGCTATGGCTACACCTTC. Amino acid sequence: CASTSAARGYGYTF.

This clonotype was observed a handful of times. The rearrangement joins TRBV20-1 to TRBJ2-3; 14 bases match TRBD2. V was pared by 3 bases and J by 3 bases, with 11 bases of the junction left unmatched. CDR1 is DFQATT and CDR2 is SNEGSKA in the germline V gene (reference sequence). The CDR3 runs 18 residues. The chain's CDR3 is CSASHMGTSGSSTDTQYF. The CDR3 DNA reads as TGCAGTGCTAGCCACATGGGGACTAGCGGGAGTTCGACAGATACGCAGTATTTT.

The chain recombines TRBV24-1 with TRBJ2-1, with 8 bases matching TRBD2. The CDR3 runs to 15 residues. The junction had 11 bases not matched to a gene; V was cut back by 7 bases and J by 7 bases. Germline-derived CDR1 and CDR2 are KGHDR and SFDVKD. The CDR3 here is CATRDGGSGKNEQFF. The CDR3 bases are TGTGCCACCAGGGACGGTGGTAGCGGGAAAAATGAGCAGTTCTTC.

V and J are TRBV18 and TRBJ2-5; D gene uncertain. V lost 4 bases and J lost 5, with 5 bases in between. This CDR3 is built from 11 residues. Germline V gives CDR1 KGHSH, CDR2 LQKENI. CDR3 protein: CASSRVETQYF. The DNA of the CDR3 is TGTGCCAGCTCACGGGTGGAGACCCAGTACTTC.

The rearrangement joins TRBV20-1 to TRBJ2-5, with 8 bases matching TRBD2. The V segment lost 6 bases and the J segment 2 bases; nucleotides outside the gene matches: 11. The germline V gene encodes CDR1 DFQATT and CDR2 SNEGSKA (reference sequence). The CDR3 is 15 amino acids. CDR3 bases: TGCAGTGCCTACACCCAAGCGGGAGCGCAAGAGACCCAGTACTTC. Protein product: CSAYTQAGAQETQYF.

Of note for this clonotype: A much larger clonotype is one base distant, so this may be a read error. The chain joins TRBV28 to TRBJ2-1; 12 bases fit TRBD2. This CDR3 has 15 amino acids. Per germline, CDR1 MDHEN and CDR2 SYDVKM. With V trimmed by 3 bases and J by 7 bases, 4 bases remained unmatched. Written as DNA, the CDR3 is TGTGCCAGCAGTTTTAGACTAGCGGGAGAAAATGAGCAGTTCTTC. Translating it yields CASSFRLAGENEQFF.

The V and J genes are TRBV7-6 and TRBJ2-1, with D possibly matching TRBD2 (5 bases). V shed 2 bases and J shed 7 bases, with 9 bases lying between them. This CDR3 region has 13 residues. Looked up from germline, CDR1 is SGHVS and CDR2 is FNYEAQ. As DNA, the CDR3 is TGTGCCAGCAGCTTATTCGAGGGTAATGAGCAGTTCTTC. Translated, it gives CASSLFEGNEQFF.

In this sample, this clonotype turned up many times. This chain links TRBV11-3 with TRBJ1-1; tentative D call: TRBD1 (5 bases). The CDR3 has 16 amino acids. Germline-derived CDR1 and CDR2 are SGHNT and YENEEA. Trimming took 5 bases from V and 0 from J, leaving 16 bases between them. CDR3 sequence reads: CASSGGGGLMNTEAFF. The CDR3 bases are TGTGCCAGCAGCGGTGGTGGGGGACTCATGAACACTGAAGCTTTCTTT.

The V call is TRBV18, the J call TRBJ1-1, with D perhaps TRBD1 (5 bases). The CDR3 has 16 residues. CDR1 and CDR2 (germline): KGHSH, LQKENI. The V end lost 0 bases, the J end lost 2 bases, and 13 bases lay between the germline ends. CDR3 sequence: CASSPPSQGANTEAFF. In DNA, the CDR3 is TGTGCCAGCTCACCACCGTCCCAAGGGGCCAACACTGAAGCTTTCTTT. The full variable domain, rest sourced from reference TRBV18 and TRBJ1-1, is NAGVMQNPRHLVRRRGQEARLRCSPMKGHSHVYWYRQLPEEGLKFMVYLQKENIIDESGMPKERFSAEFPKEGPSILRIQQVVRGDSAAYFCASSPPSQGANTEAFFGQGTRLTVV.

The CDR3 DNA reads TGTGCCAGCCGGAGTCAGGGGCGCAATGAGCAGTTCTTC. It specifies CASRSQGRNEQFF. This chain joins TRBV28 and TRBJ2-1; a possible D gene is TRBD1 (6 bases). Germline-derived CDR1 and CDR2 are MDHEN and SYDVKM. V dropped 8 bases and J dropped 6 bases, with 14 bases sitting between them. The CDR3 is made up of 13 amino acids.

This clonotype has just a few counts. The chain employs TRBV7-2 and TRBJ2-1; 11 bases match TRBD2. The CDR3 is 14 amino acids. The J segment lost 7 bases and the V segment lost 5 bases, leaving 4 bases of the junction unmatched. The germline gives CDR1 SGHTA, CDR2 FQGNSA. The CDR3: CASSERTSGNEQFF. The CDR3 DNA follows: TGTGCCAGCAGCGAGCGGACTAGCGGGAATGAGCAGTTCTTC. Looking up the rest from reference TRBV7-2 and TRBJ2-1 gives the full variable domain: GAGVSQSPSNKVTEKGKDVELRCDPISGHTALYWYRQSLGQGLEFLIYFQGNSAPDKSGLPSDRFSAERTGGSVSTLTIQRTQQEDSAVYLCASSERTSGNEQFFGPGTRLTVL.

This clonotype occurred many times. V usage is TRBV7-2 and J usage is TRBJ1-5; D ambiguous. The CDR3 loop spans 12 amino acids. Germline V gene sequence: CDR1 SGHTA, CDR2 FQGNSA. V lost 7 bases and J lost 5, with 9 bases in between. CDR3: CASKADYQPQHF. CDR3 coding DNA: TGTGCCAGCAAGGCAGATTATCAGCCCCAGCATTTT.

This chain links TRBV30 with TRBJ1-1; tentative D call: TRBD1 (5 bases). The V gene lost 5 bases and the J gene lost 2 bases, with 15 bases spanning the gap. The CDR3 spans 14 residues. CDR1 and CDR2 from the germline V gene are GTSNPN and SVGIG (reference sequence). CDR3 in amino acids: CAWAVGLTNTEAFF. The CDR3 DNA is TGTGCCTGGGCCGTGGGACTGACCAACACTGAAGCTTTCTTT.

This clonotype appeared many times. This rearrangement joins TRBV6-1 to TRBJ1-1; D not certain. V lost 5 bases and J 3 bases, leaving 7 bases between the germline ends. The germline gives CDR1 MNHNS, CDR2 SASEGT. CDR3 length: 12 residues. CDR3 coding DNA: TGTGCCAGCAGTCAAATCGACACTGAAGCTTTCTTT. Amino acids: CASSQIDTEAFF.

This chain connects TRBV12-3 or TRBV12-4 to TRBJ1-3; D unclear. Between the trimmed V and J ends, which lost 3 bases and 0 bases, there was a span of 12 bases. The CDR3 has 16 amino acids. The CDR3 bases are TGTGCCAGCAGTTTGTCAGTTCCAGGCTCTGGAAACACCATATATTTT. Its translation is CASSLSVPGSGNTIYF.

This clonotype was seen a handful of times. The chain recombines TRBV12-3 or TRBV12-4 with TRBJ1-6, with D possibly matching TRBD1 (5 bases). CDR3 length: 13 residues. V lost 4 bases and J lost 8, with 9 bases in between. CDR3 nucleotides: TGTGCCAGCAGTTCCACGGGGGATTCACCCCTCCACTTT. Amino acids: CASSSTGDSPLHF.

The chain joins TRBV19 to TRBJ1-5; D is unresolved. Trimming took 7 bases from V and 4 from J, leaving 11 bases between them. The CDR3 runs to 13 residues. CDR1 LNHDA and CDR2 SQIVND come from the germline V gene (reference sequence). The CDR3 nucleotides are TGTGCCAGTACATCCGGGCCTAATCAGCCCCAGCATTTT. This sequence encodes CASTSGPNQPQHF.